The clone carrying this TCR beta chain was seen many times. No antigen is known for it. This entry comes from a study of T cells in Graves' hyperthyroidism and ophthalmopathy. Study overall: Peripheral blood was collected at initial diagnosis, before any treatment. The study, taken as a whole, reports: Ophthalmopathy was distinguished from stable hyperthyroidism by 13 V-J signatures. The model anticipated ophthalmopathy a median about six months pre-onset.

Uncontrolled infection, other autoimmune disease, pregnancy or lactation disqualified patients from enrolment. Amplified TCR beta CDR3 regions derived from RNA transcripts. Initially, a first-round RT-PCR of the TCR CDR3 employed the HTBI primer set. Each CDR3 protein gets one entry after TCRdb re-called the multiplex PCR reads with MiXCR. The sample holds some 500,000 distinct CDR3 sequences, 24% seen once. This TCR came from a woman in her thirties with Graves' ophthalmopathy. The sample consisted of blood.

CDR3 amino acids: CASSERMGDMSNEQYF. CDR3 coding DNA: TGTGCCAGCAGTGAACGGATGGGGGATATGAGCAACGAGCAGTACTTC. The V gene is TRBV6-1, the J gene TRBJ2-7; D assignment may be TRBD1 or TRBD2 (5 bases each). The CDR3 spans 16 residues. The V gene's germline CDR1 is MNHNS and CDR2 SASEGT. Trimming removed 2 bases at V and 5 bases at J, with 19 bases between.